This T cell receptor (beta chain) was captured by sequencing in a study of blood T cell repertoires in COVID-19. Study context: Some COVID-19 samples were acute and others convalescent; all came from the United States, Italy and Spain. T cells, B-cell-depleted T cells, or PBMCs supplied cDNA or gDNA.

V shed 2 bases and J shed 10 bases, with 17 bases lying between them. The germline gives CDR1 KGHSH, CDR2 LQKENI. This CDR3 spans 14 amino acids. As originally analysed: Estimated nucleated cell counts came from reference gene primer amplification. Sequenced by immunoSEQ multiplex PCR; TCRdb stores in-frame clones only, minus some. From that table come the V and J calls and clone size; the DNA was used to work out D and trimming. The sample has about 260,000 clones, approximately 87% seen once. The sequenced material came from peripheral blood. V gene TRBV18 combines with J gene TRBJ1-2; possibly TRBD1 for D (6 bases). This TCR came from a woman aged 40 to 50 who had recovered from COVID-19. This chain's CDR3 is CASSPSGAANFYTF. The CDR3 DNA is TGTGCCAGCTCACCATCAGGGGCCGCTAATTTCTACACCTTC.